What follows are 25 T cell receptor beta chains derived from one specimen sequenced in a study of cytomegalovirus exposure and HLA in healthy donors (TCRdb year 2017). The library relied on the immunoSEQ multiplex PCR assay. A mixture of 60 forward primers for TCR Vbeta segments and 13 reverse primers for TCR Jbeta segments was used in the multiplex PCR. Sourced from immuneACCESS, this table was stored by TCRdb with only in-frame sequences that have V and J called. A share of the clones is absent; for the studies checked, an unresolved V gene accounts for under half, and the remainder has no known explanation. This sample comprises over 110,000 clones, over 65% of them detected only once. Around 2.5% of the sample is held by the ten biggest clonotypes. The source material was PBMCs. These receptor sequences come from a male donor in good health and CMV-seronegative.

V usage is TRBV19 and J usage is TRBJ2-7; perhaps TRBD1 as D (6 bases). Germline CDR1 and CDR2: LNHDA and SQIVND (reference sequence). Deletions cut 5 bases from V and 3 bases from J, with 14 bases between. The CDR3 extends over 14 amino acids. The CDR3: CASSAEGEGYEQYF. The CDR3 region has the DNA TGTGCCAGTAGTGCAGAGGGGGAAGGCTACGAGCAGTACTTC.

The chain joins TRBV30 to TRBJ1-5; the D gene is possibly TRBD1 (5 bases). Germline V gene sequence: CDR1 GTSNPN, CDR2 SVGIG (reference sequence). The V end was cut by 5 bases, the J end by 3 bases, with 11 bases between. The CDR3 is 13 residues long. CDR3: CAWAGADNQPQHF. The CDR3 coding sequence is TGTGCCTGGGCTGGGGCAGACAATCAGCCCCAGCATTTT.

Here the CDR3 DNA reads TGTGCCTCGACAGAAGGATATGGCTACACCTTC. It translates to CASTEGYGYTF. V gene TRBV30 combines with J gene TRBJ1-2; possible D gene TRBD1, 5 bases. The V gene's germline CDR1 is GTSNPN and CDR2 SVGIG (reference sequence). This CDR3 contains 11 residues. The V end lost 7 bases, the J end lost 5 bases, and 11 bases lay between the germline ends.

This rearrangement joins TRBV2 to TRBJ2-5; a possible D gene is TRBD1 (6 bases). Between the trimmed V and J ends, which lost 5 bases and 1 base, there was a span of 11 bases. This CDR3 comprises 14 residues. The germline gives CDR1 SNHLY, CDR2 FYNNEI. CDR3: CASSLGGLQETQYF. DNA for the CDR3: TGTGCCAGCAGTCTAGGGGGTCTCCAAGAGACCCAGTACTTC.

The CDR3: CASSAWATSAYNEQFF. CDR3 nucleotide sequence: TGTGCCAGCAGCGCTTGGGCCACTAGCGCGTACAATGAGCAGTTCTTC. The rearrangement links TRBV7-2 to TRBJ2-1, with TRBD2 matching 7 bases. The junction had 11 bases not matched to a gene; V was cut back by 5 bases and J by 4 bases. In germline, CDR1 is SGHTA, CDR2 FQGNSA. CDR3 length: 16 residues.

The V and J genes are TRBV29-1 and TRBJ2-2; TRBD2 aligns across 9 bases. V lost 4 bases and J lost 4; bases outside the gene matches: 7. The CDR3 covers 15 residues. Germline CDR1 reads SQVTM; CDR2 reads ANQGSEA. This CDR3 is CSVGFAGGVTGELFF. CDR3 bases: TGCAGCGTTGGATTTGCGGGAGGGGTCACCGGGGAGCTGTTTTTT.

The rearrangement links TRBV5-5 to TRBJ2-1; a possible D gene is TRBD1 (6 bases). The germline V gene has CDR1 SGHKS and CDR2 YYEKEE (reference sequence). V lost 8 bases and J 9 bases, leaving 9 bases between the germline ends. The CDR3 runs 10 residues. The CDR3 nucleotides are TGTGCCAGTCTGGGGGCTGAGCAGTTCTTC. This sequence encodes CASLGAEQFF.

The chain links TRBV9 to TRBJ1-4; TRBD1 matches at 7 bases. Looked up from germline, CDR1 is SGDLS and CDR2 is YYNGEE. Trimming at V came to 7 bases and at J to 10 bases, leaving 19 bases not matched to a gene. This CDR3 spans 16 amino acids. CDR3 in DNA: TGTGCCAGCTCACCTTCTGAGGACAGGATTTTGAGAAAACTGTTTTTT. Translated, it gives CASSPSEDRILRKLFF.

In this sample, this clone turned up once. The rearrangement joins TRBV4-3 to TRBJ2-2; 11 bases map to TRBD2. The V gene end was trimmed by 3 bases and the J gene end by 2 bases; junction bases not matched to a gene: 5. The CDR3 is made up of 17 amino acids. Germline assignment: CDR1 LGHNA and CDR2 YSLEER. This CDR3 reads CASSHGTSGDNTGELFF. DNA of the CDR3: TGCGCCAGCAGCCATGGGACTAGCGGAGATAACACCGGGGAGCTGTTTTTT.

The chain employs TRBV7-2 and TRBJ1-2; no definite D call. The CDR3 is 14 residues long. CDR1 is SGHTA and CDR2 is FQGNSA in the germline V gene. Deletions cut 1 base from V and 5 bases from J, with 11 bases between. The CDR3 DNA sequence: TGTGCCAGCAGCTTAGGTGGAGCACGATATGGCTACACCTTC. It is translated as CASSLGGARYGYTF.

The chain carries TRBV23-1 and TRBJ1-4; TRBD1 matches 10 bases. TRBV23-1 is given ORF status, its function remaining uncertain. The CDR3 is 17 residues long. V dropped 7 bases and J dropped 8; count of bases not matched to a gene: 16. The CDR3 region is CASTRDRGELGREKLFF. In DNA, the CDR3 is TGCGCCAGCACACGGGACAGGGGCGAATTGGGGAGGGAAAAACTGTTTTTT.

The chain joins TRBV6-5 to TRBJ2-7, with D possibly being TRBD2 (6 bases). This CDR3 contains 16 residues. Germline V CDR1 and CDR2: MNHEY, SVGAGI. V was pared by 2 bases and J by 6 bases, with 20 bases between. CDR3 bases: TGTGCCAGCAGTTACACCCTTCCGGGTCAGGGAGGCGAGCAGTACTTC. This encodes CASSYTLPGQGGEQYF.

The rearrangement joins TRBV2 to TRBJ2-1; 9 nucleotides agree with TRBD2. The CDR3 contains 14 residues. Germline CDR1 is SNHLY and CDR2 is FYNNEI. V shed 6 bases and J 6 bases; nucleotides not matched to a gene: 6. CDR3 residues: CASRLAGVGNEQFF. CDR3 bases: TGTGCCAGCAGGTTAGCGGGAGTGGGCAATGAGCAGTTCTTC. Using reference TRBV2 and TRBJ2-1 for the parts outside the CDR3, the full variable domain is EPEVTQTPSHQVTQMGQEVILRCVPISNHLYFYWYRQILGQKVEFLVSFYNNEISEKSEIFDDQFSVERPDGSNFTLKIRSTKLEDSAMYFCASRLAGVGNEQFFGPGTRLTVL.

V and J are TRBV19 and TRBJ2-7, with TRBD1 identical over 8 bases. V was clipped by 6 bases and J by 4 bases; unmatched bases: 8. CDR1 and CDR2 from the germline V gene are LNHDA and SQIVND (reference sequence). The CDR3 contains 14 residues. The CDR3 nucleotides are TGTGCCAGTAGCCCGGGACAGGAGCCTTACGAGCAGTACTTC. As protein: CASSPGQEPYEQYF. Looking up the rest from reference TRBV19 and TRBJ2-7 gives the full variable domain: DGGITQSPKYLFRKEGQNVTLSCEQNLNHDAMYWYRQDPGQGLRLIYYSQIVNDFQKGDIAEGYSVSREKKESFPLTVTSAQKNPTAFYLCASSPGQEPYEQYFGPGTRLTVT.

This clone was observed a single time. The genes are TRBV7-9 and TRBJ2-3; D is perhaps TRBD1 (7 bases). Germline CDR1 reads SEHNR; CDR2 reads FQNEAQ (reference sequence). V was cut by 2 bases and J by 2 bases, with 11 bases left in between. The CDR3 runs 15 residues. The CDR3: CASSLQGGSTDTQYF. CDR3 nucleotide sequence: TGTGCCAGCAGCTTACAGGGGGGATCCACAGATACGCAGTATTTT. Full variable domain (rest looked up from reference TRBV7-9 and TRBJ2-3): DTGVSQNPRHKITKRGQNVTFRCDPISEHNRLYWYRQTLGQGPEFLTYFQNEAQLEKSRLLSDRFSAERPKGSFSTLEIQRTEQGDSAMYLCASSLQGGSTDTQYFGPGTRLTVL.

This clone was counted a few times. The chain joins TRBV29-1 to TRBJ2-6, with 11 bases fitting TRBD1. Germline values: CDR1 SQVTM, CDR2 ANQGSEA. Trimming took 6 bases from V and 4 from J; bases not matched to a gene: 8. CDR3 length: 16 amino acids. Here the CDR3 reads CSVTGTGGMGANVLTF. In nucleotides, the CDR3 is TGCAGCGTGACCGGGACAGGGGGGATGGGGGCCAACGTCCTGACTTTC. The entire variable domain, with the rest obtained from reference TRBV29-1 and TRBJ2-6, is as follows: SAVISQKPSRDICQRGTSLTIQCQVDSQVTMMFWYRQQPGQSLTLIATANQGSEATYESGFVIDKFPISRPNLTFSTLTVSNMSPEDSSIYLCSVTGTGGMGANVLTFGAGSRLTVL.

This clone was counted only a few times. CDR3 region: CASSLLAEAFF. In DNA, the CDR3 is TGTGCCAGCAGCTTACTCGCTGAAGCTTTCTTT. V usage is TRBV7-9 and J usage is TRBJ1-1; D not resolved. The germline V gene has CDR1 SEHNR and CDR2 FQNEAQ (reference sequence). The V end was cut by 2 bases, the J end by 6 bases, with 4 bases between. This CDR3 comprises 11 residues. The full variable domain, its missing parts supplied by reference TRBV7-9 and TRBJ1-1, is DTGVSQNPRHKITKRGQNVTFRCDPISEHNRLYWYRQTLGQGPEFLTYFQNEAQLEKSRLLSDRFSAERPKGSFSTLEIQRTEQGDSAMYLCASSLLAEAFFGQGTRLTVV.

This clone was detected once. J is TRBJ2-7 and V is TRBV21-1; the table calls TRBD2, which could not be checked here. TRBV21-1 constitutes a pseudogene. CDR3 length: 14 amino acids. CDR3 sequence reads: CASSRKLAAYEQYF. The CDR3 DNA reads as TGTGCCAGCAGCAGGAAACTAGCGGCCTACGAGCAGTACTTC.

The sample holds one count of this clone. In nucleotides, the CDR3 is TGTGCCAGCAGCTTAGGGACAGGAAGGGATTCCAATGAGCAGTTCTTC. Its translation: CASSLGTGRDSNEQFF. The rearrangement joins TRBV7-8 to TRBJ2-1; 7 nucleotides match TRBD1. Germline V gene data show CDR1 as SGHVS and CDR2 as FQNEAQ. This CDR3 has 16 residues. The junction had 9 bases not matched to a gene; V was cut back by 1 base and J by 6 bases.

In nucleotides, the CDR3 is TGTGCCAGCAGCTTCCCTCAACAGGAGCCAGATACGCAGTATTTT. Its translation: CASSFPQQEPDTQYF. The chain uses TRBV7-9 and TRBJ2-3; possibly TRBD1 for D (5 bases). Germline V gives CDR1 SEHNR, CDR2 FQNEAQ (reference sequence). V was trimmed by 3 bases and J by 4 bases, leaving 14 bases between them. CDR3 size: 15 residues.

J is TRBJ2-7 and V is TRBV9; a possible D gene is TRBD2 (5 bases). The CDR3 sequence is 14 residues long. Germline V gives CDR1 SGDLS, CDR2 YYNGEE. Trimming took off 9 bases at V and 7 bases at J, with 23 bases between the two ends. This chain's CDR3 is CAKEPGRIRGEQYF. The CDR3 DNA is TGTGCCAAAGAACCCGGGCGTATTCGGGGTGAGCAGTACTTC.

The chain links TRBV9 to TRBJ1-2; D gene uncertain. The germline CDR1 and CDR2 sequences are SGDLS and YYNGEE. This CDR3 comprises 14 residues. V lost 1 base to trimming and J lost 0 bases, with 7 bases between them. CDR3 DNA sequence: TGTGCCAGCAGCGTAACGGGGACTAACTATGGCTACACCTTC. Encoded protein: CASSVTGTNYGYTF.

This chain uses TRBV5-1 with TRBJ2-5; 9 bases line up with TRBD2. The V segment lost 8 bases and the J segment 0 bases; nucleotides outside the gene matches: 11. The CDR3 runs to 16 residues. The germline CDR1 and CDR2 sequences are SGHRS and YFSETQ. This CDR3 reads CASCVAGVSYQETQYF. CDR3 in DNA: TGCGCCAGTTGTGTAGCGGGGGTATCGTACCAAGAGACCCAGTACTTC.

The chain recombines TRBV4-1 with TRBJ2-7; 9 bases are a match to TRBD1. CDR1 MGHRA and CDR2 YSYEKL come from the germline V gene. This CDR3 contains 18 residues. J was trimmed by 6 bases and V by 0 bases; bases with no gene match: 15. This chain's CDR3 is CASSQDGSGWTGAGEQYF. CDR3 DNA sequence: TGCGCCAGCAGCCAAGATGGAAGTGGGTGGACAGGGGCAGGCGAGCAGTACTTC.

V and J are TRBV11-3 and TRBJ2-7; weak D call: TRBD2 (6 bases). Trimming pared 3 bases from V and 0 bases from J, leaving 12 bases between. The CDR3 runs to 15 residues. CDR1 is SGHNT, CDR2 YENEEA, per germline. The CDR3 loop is CASSFAAGASYEQYF. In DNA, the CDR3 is TGTGCCAGCAGCTTCGCAGCGGGCGCCTCCTACGAGCAGTACTTC.